The next 28 T cell receptor beta chains were all read from a single sample in a study of shared clonotypes between healthy human individuals. Naive CD8 cells lacked CD45RO, underwent positive selection for CCR7 and left out terminally differentiated effector memory CD45RA+ cells. Sequencing was performed with immunoSEQ multiplex PCR; in TCRdb, only in-frame clones are kept and a portion is missing. The sample carries roughly 850,000 clones, about 96% recorded once. The sample was naive CD8+ T cells sorted from blood. These receptors were collected from a man aged 25-45 years in good health.

The chain has TRBV5-1 and TRBJ2-1; 12 nucleotides agree with TRBD2. The CDR3 runs 15 residues. J lost 8 bases, V lost 4 bases, and 7 bases had no gene match. The germline V gene encodes CDR1 SGHRS and CDR2 YFSETQ. The DNA for the CDR3 is TGCGCCAGCAGCCCCGGGACTAGCGGGTGGGATGAGCAGTTCTTC. Amino acid sequence: CASSPGTSGWDEQFF.

The V and J genes are TRBV28 and TRBJ1-4; unclear D gene. V was pared by 1 base and J by 5 bases, with 8 bases between. The CDR3 length is 14 residues. Germline V gene lookup returns CDR1 MDHEN and CDR2 SYDVKM. The CDR3 region is CASSLYPPNEKLFF. CDR3 bases: TGTGCCAGCAGTTTATATCCTCCGAATGAAAAACTGTTTTTT.

The genes are TRBV6-1 and TRBJ2-1; 8 bases fit TRBD2. The germline V gene has CDR1 MNHNS and CDR2 SASEGT. Germline trimming cut 6 bases from V and 9 bases from J; bases unmatched to any gene: 10. This CDR3 has 14 amino acids. CDR3 DNA sequence: TGTGCCAGCAGCCCGGGACTAGTGGTTACTGAGCAGTTCTTC. It specifies CASSPGLVVTEQFF.

The rearrangement uses TRBV29-1 and TRBJ2-1; 9 positions match TRBD2. The germline CDR1 and CDR2 sequences are SQVTM and ANQGSEA. Unmatched junction bases numbered 7, after V lost 8 bases and J lost 2 bases. The CDR3 extends over 14 amino acids. The CDR3 bases are TGCAGCCCTATAGCGGGGGAACCCTACAATGAGCAGTTCTTC. Amino acid sequence: CSPIAGEPYNEQFF.

The rearrangement uses TRBV11-2 and TRBJ2-3; D not certain. V shed 0 bases and J shed 1 base, with 5 bases lying between them. The CDR3 length is 14 residues. Germline CDR1 and CDR2: SGHAT and FQNNGV. This CDR3 is CASSLEWGTDTQYF. CDR3 coding DNA: TGTGCCAGCAGCTTAGAATGGGGCACAGATACGCAGTATTTT.

CDR3 nucleotide sequence: TGTGCCAGTAGTATTGTTTTGCTCCCAAGAAGCTCTGGAAACACCATATATTTT. It codes for CASSIVLLPRSSGNTIYF. The chain has TRBV19 and TRBJ1-3; D ambiguous. Between the trimmed V and J ends, which lost 3 bases and 0 bases, there was a span of 18 bases. CDR1 LNHDA and CDR2 SQIVND come from the germline V gene (reference sequence). The CDR3 spans 18 residues.

This clone appeared once. DNA for the CDR3: TGTGCCAGCAGTGTAGCCGAAACTGGATCGAACTATGGCTACACCTTC. Its protein product is CASSVAETGSNYGYTF. The rearrangement uses TRBV2 and TRBJ1-2, with D unclear. The length of the CDR3 is 16 residues. Trimming pared 4 bases from V and 2 bases from J, leaving 17 bases between. Germline V CDR1 and CDR2: SNHLY, FYNNEI. Looking up the rest from reference TRBV2 and TRBJ1-2 gives the full variable domain: EPEVTQTPSHQVTQMGQEVILRCVPISNHLYFYWYRQILGQKVEFLVSFYNNEISEKSEIFDDQFSVERPDGSNFTLKIRSTKLEDSAMYFCASSVAETGSNYGYTFGSGTRLTVV.

The V and J genes are TRBV4-2 and TRBJ2-3; D is perhaps TRBD2 (5 bases). The CDR3 length is 15 residues. Germline CDR1 reads LGHNA; CDR2 reads YNFKEQ. The V end was cut by 4 bases, the J end by 2 bases, with 13 bases between. The DNA of the CDR3 is TGTGCCAGCAGCCTGGTGGTGGGAGACACAGATACGCAGTATTTT. It translates to CASSLVVGDTDTQYF.

This clone occurred a few times. The chain links TRBV5-1 to TRBJ2-3; TRBD1 is a possible D gene (6 bases). V dropped 5 bases and J dropped 0 bases, with 22 bases sitting between them. This CDR3 region has 18 residues. Per germline, CDR1 SGHRS and CDR2 YFSETQ. CDR3 bases: TGCGCCAGCAGGTCTTTTGGACAGCTAATGTCTAGCACAGATACGCAGTATTTT. Translation gives CASRSFGQLMSSTDTQYF.

V usage is TRBV11-2 and J usage is TRBJ2-3; 10 bases fit TRBD2. Germline assignment: CDR1 SGHAT and CDR2 FQNNGV. This CDR3 is 17 amino acids long. V lost 1 base and J lost 2; bases outside the gene matches: 6. Here the CDR3 DNA reads TGTGCCAGCAGCTTAGCGGCTAGCGGGAGTCCCACAGATACGCAGTATTTT. It specifies CASSLAASGSPTDTQYF.

The V and J genes are TRBV9 and TRBJ2-2; D is undetermined. The CDR3 spans 17 residues. Trimming took off 3 bases at V and 0 bases at J, with 15 bases between the two ends. Per germline, CDR1 SGDLS and CDR2 YYNGEE. CDR3 protein: CASSGSLVDANTGELFF. CDR3 coding DNA: TGTGCCAGCAGCGGATCCCTAGTCGATGCGAACACCGGGGAGCTGTTTTTT. Full variable domain (rest looked up from reference TRBV9 and TRBJ2-2): DSGVTQTPKHLITATGQRVTLRCSPRSGDLSVYWYQQSLDQGLQFLIQYYNGEERAKGNILERFSAQQFPDLHSELNLSSLELGDSALYFCASSGSLVDANTGELFFGEGSRLTVL.

The chain uses TRBV6-6 and TRBJ2-1; D gene ambiguous. CDR3 length: 15 amino acids. V shed 2 bases and J shed 1 base, with 9 bases lying between them. Germline-derived CDR1 and CDR2 are MNHNY and SVGAGI (reference sequence). CDR3 in DNA: TGTGCCAGCAGTTACATGGTGGAATCCTACAATGAGCAGTTCTTC. Translation: CASSYMVESYNEQFF.

This chain links TRBV11-2 with TRBJ2-4; the match to TRBD1 covers 7 bases. Trimming at V came to 0 bases and at J to 14 bases, leaving 4 bases not matched to a gene. This CDR3 has 12 amino acids. In germline, CDR1 is SGHAT, CDR2 FQNNGV. The CDR3: CASSLDDRVKYF. The CDR3 DNA sequence: TGTGCCAGCAGCTTAGACGACAGGGTAAAGTACTTC.

The V gene is TRBV4-3, the J gene TRBJ2-2; TRBD2 matches at 11 bases. Germline V lookup: CDR1 LGHNA, CDR2 YSLEER. Losses at the gene ends were 0 bases for V and 2 bases for J; bases not matched to a gene: 2. This CDR3 contains 17 residues. CDR3 coding DNA: TGCGCCAGCAGCCAAGACCGACTAGCGGGAAACACCGGGGAGCTGTTTTTT. Its translation: CASSQDRLAGNTGELFF.

This clone was observed a single time. V and J are TRBV27 and TRBJ2-5; the D gene is possibly TRBD2 (6 bases). With 7 bases removed from V and 5 bases from J, the gap between germline ends came to 23 bases. CDR1 and CDR2 (germline): MNHEY, SMNVEV (reference sequence). CDR3 length: 16 residues. The CDR3 protein is CASMLGNGRGIETQYF. CDR3 nucleotides: TGTGCCAGCATGTTAGGGAACGGGAGAGGGATCGAGACCCAGTACTTC.

V is TRBV4-3 and J is TRBJ2-7; 10 bases fit TRBD1. In germline, CDR1 is LGHNA, CDR2 YSLEER. CDR3 length equals 16 residues. The V segment lost 0 bases and the J segment 2 bases; nucleotides outside the gene matches: 4. CDR3 nucleotides: TGCGCCAGCAGCCAAGATCGGGGGACAGGGGCCTACGAGCAGTACTTC. As protein: CASSQDRGTGAYEQYF.

This clone was counted between two and nine times. Other nucleotide sequences from this sample produce the same CDR3. The chain uses TRBV9 and TRBJ2-7, with D perhaps being TRBD1 or TRBD2 (6 bases each). The CDR3 loop spans 14 amino acids. Germline CDR1 SGDLS, CDR2 YYNGEE. V lost 0 bases to trimming and J lost 2 bases, with 9 bases between them. The CDR3 region is CASSVGGGTYEQYF. The CDR3 bases are TGTGCCAGCAGCGTAGGAGGGGGGACCTACGAGCAGTACTTC.

V gene TRBV9 combines with J gene TRBJ1-3, with D maybe TRBD1 (6 bases). Trimming removed 4 bases from V and 0 bases from J, with 14 bases in between. Germline loops: CDR1 SGDLS, CDR2 YYNGEE. CDR3 length: 16 amino acids. The CDR3 sequence is CASSPPGQRSGNTIYF. CDR3 in DNA: TGTGCCAGCAGCCCGCCGGGACAACGCTCTGGAAACACCATATATTTT.

The V gene is TRBV9, the J gene TRBJ1-3; D is unclear. This CDR3 spans 15 amino acids. Germline assignment: CDR1 SGDLS and CDR2 YYNGEE. With 0 bases removed from V and 4 bases from J, the gap between germline ends came to 11 bases. CDR3 amino acids: CASSVGISGGNTIYF. As DNA, the CDR3 is TGTGCCAGCAGCGTAGGGATCTCGGGCGGAAACACCATATATTTT.

The V and J genes are TRBV5-1 and TRBJ2-1; 14 bases line up with TRBD2. The CDR3 is 17 residues long. CDR1 is SGHRS, CDR2 YFSETQ, per germline. The J segment lost 6 bases and the V segment lost 3 bases, leaving 8 bases of the junction unmatched. DNA for the CDR3: TGCGCCAGCAGCTCGCCGGGACTAGCGGGAGTTAGCAATGAGCAGTTCTTC. Residues: CASSSPGLAGVSNEQFF.

This clone showed up just once. The J gene is TRBJ2-7, the V gene TRBV5-5; TRBD1 matches at 8 bases. CDR3 length: 16 residues. Trimming took 3 bases from V and 3 from J; bases not matched to a gene: 11. The germline V gene encodes CDR1 SGHKS and CDR2 YYEKEE (reference sequence). The CDR3 region has the DNA TGTGCCAGCAGCTCGAGATACGGGGACAGGTACTACGAGCAGTACTTC. Translated: CASSSRYGDRYYEQYF.

This chain connects TRBV7-9 to TRBJ2-1; D uncertain. The CDR3 extends over 11 amino acids. Germline-derived CDR1 and CDR2 are SEHNR and FQNEAQ (reference sequence). V was trimmed by 5 bases and J by 4 bases, leaving 3 bases between them. CDR3 in amino acids: CASSHYNEQFF. The CDR3 DNA sequence: TGTGCCAGCAGCCATTACAATGAGCAGTTCTTC.

The genes are TRBV25-1 and TRBJ2-1; D gene ambiguous. The CDR3 runs to 13 residues. Deletions cut 3 bases from V and 10 bases from J, with 13 bases between. Germline V gene sequence: CDR1 MGHDK, CDR2 SYGVNS. As DNA, the CDR3 is TGTGCCAGCAGTGAGGGTGAGGTAGGGGAGCAGTTCTTC. It is translated as CASSEGEVGEQFF.

The chain carries TRBV9 and TRBJ1-2; D is ambiguous. V lost 3 bases and J 2 bases, leaving 20 bases between the germline ends. CDR1 is SGDLS and CDR2 is YYNGEE in the germline V gene. The CDR3 is 17 amino acids. As DNA, the CDR3 is TGTGCCAGCAGCGACATTCAGACCGTACCTGGAAACTATGGCTACACCTTC. It yields the protein CASSDIQTVPGNYGYTF.

CDR3 sequence: CASSLSERREQYF. CDR3 in DNA: TGTGCCAGCAGTTTATCCGAACGGAGGGAGCAGTACTTC. The chain recombines TRBV27 with TRBJ2-7, with D possibly matching TRBD2 (5 bases). V was cut by 0 bases and J by 7 bases, with 10 bases left in between. CDR1 is MNHEY, CDR2 SMNVEV, per germline (reference sequence). The CDR3 is 13 amino acids.

The chain employs TRBV4-1 and TRBJ2-1, with 11 nucleotides matching TRBD2. This CDR3 comprises 13 residues. Losses at the gene ends were 5 bases for V and 10 bases for J; bases not matched to a gene: 4. The V gene's germline CDR1 is MGHRA and CDR2 YSYEKL. Written as DNA, the CDR3 is TGCGCCAGCAGCGTCCGACTAGCGGGGGAGCAGTTCTTC. Translating gives CASSVRLAGEQFF.

This rearrangement joins TRBV28 to TRBJ2-7, with D unclear. This CDR3 region has 15 residues. V lost 1 base and J 3 bases, leaving 13 bases between the germline ends. Germline V gene lookup returns CDR1 MDHEN and CDR2 SYDVKM. CDR3 DNA sequence: TGTGCCAGCAGTTTATTGGGTGGCCTGATCTACGAGCAGTACTTC. Its protein product is CASSLLGGLIYEQYF.

The rearrangement links TRBV19 to TRBJ2-7; possibly TRBD1 for D (6 bases). The CDR3 contains 16 residues. Germline values: CDR1 LNHDA, CDR2 SQIVND (reference sequence). V lost 5 bases to trimming and J lost 2 bases, with 19 bases between them. The chain's CDR3 is CASSPLGRGAAYEQYF. The CDR3 coding sequence is TGTGCCAGTAGTCCATTGGGCAGGGGAGCGGCCTACGAGCAGTACTTC.